This TCR beta chain was documented in a study of blood T cell repertoires in COVID-19. Study overall: COVID-19 samples collected from the United States, Italy and Spain covered acute and convalescent phases. T cells, B-cell-depleted T cells, or PBMCs supplied cDNA or gDNA.

This clone was seen a handful of times. Trimming took 4 bases from V and 5 from J; bases not matched to a gene: 7. The CDR3 sequence is 14 residues long. The germline CDR1 and CDR2 sequences are SGHRS and YFSETQ. Per the authors' pipeline: Nucleated cell counts were estimated from reference gene primer amplification. Libraries were prepared by immunoSEQ multiplex PCR; TCRdb keeps only in-frame clonotypes and omits some of them. Clone size and V and J calls were adopted from that table, with D and trimming inferred from the DNA. The sample has roughly 59,000 clones, roughly 77% seen once. The chain recombines TRBV5-1 with TRBJ2-7, with TRBD1 identical over 9 bases. This TCR derives from a man of 80 years or more with acute or convalescent COVID-19. Input material: peripheral blood. CDR3 DNA: TGCGCCAGCAGCGCAAGGACAGGGGACAACGAGCAGTACTTC. This gives the protein CASSARTGDNEQYF.